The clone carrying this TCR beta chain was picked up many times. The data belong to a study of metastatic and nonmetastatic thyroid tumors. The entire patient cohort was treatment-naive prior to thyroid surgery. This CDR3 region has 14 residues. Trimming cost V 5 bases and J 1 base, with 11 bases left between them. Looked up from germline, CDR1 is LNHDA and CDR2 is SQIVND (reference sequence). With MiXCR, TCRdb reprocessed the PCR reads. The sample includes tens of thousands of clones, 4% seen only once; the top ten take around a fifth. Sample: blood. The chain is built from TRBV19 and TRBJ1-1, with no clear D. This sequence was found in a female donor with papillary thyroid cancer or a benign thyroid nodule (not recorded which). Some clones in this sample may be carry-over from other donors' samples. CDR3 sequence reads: CASSFQSKNTEAFF. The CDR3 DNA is TGTGCCAGTAGTTTTCAGTCAAAGAACACTGAAGCTTTCTTT.